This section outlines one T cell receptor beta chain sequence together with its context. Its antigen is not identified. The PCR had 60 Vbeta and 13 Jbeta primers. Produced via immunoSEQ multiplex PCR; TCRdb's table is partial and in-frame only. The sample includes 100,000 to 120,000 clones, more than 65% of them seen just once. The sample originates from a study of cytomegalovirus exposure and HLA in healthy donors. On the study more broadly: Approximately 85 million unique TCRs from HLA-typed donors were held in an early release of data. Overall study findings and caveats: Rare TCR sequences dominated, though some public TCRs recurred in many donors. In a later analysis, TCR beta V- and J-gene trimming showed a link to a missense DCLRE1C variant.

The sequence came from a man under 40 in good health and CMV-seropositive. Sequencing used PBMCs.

DNA of the CDR3: TGTGCCAGCAGTGAAGCGCGTATCGGGGAGCTGTTTTTT. This encodes CASSEARIGELFF. This chain connects TRBV6-1 to TRBJ2-2; no clear D. The CDR3 has 13 residues. Germline CDR1 reads MNHNS; CDR2 reads SASEGT. With 0 bases removed from V and 7 bases from J, the gap between germline ends came to 6 bases.